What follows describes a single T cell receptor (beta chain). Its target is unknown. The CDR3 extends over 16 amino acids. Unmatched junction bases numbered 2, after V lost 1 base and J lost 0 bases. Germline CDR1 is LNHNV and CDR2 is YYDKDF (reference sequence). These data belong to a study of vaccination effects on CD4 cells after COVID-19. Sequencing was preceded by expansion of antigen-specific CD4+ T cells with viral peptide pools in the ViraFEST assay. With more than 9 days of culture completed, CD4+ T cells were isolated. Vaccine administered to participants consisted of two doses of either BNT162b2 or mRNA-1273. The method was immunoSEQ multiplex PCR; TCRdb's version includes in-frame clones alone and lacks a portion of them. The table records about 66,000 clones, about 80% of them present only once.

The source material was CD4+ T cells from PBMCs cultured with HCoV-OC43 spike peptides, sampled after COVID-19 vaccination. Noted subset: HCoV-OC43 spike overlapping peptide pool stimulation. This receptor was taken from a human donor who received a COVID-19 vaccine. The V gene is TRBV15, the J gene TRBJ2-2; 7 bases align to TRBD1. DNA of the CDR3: TGTGCCACCAGCAGAGGACAGGGTTCGAACACCGGGGAGCTGTTTTTT. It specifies CATSRGQGSNTGELFF.